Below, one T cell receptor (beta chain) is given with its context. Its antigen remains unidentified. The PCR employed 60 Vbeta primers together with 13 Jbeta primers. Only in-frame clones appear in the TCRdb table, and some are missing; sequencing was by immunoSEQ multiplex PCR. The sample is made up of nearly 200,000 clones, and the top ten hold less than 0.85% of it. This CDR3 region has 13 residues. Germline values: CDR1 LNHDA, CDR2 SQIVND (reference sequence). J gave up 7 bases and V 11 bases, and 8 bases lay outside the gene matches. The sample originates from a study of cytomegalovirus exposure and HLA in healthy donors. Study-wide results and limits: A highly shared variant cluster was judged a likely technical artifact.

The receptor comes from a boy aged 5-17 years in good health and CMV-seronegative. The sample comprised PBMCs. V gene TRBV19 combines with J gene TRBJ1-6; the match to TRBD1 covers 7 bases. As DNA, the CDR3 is TGTGCCGCACGCAGGGGGTCGAATTCACCCCTCCACTTT. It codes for CAARRGSNSPLHF.